This T cell receptor beta chain appears in the sequencing data of a study of blood T cell repertoires in COVID-19. Looking at the study overall: Donors in the United States, Italy and Spain gave samples during acute or convalescent COVID-19.

Using immunoSEQ multiplex PCR, the repertoire was profiled, and TCRdb retains in-frame clones only, with some absent. The sample has some 300,000 clones, 88% seen once. The receptor comes from a woman in her 30s who had recovered from COVID-19. Sequenced input: peripheral blood.

The CDR3 spells CASSASGRGGQYF. The CDR3 coding sequence is TGTGCCAGCAGTGCCTCGGGGCGGGGGGGGCAGTATTTT. The V call is TRBV2, the J call TRBJ2-3; 9 bases fit TRBD2. Germline V gene data show CDR1 as SNHLY and CDR2 as FYNNEI. V lost 4 bases and J lost 11; bases outside the gene matches: 7. The CDR3 totals 13 residues.